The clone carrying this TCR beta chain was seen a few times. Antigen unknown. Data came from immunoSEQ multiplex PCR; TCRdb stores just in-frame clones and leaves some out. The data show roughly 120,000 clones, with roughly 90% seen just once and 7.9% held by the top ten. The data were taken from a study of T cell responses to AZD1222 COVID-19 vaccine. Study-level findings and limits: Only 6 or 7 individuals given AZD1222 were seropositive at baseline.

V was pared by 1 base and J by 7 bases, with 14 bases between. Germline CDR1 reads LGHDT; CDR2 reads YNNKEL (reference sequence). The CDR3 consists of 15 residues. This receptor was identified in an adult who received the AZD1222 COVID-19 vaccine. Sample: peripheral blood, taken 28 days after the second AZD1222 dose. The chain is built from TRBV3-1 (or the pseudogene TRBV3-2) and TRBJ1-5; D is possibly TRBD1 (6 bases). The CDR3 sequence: CASSQGAGAGQPQHF. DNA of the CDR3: TGTGCCAGCAGCCAAGGGGCAGGGGCAGGGCAGCCCCAGCATTTT.